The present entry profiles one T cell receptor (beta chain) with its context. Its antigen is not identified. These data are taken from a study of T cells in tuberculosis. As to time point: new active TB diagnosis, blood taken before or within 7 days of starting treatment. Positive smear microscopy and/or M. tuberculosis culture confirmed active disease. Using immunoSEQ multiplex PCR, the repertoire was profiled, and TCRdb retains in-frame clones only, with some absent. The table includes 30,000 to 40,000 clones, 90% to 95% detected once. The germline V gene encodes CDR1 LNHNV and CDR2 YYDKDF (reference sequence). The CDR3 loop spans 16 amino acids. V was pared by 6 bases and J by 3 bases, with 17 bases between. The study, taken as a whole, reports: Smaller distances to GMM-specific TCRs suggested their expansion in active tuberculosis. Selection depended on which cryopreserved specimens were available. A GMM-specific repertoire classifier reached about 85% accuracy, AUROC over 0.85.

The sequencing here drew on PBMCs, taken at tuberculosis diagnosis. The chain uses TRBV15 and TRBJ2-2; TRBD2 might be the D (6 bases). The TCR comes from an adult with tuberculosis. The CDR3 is CATREISGRDTGELFF. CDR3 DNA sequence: TGTGCCACCAGGGAAATTAGCGGACGGGACACCGGGGAGCTGTTTTTT. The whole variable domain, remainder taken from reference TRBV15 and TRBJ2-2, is DAMVIQNPRYQVTQFGKPVTLSCSQTLNHNVMYWYQQKSSQAPKLLFHYYDKDFNNEADTPDNFQSRRPNTSFCFLDIRSPGLGDTAMYLCATREISGRDTGELFFGEGSRLTVL.